The rows below give T cell receptor beta chains drawn from one sample of a study of T cells in Graves' hyperthyroidism and ophthalmopathy. TCRdb itself ran the multiplex PCR reads through MiXCR, one entry per CDR3 protein. The sample carries roughly 380,000 distinct CDR3 sequences, approximately 15% recorded once. Material: blood. The receptors were gathered from an older woman with Graves' hyperthyroidism. Both conserved end residues are part of each CDR3. A D gene is named only where the DNA matches it firmly. Clone size appears in some rows only: once, few, many, or a class for an expanded clone.

TRBJ2-1,TRBD2,TRBV6-5,few,TGTGCCAGCAGTCCCGGGACTAGCGGGAGGAGTTGGAATGAGCAGTTCTTC,CASSPGTSGRSWNEQFF
TRBJ1-2,-,TRBV12-3/TRBV12-4,many,TGTGCCAGCAGTTCCCGGACAGTCTTCTATGGCTACACCTTC,CASSSRTVFYGYTF
TRBJ2-2,-,TRBV27,many,TGTGCCAGCAGTTTGTATCTCGGGGAGCTGTTTTTT,CASSLYLGELFF
TRBJ1-5,TRBD1,TRBV6-1,many,TGTGCCAGCAGTGAAGTACTAGGGACAGACTATCAGCCCCAGCATTTT,CASSEVLGTDYQPQHF
TRBJ1-1,TRBD1,TRBV7-3,-,TGTGCCAGCAGCTTCGGGACAGGGGATACTGAAGCTTTCTTT,CASSFGTGDTEAFF
TRBJ2-3,TRBD1,TRBV29-1,many,TGCAGCGTTGGTAGCGGGACAGGGGGCGCAGATACGCAGTATTTT,CSVGSGTGGADTQYF
TRBJ2-7,TRBD1,TRBV20-1,many,TGCAGTGCTGTTCCGGGACAGGGGTTCTACGAGCAGTACTTC,CSAVPGQGFYEQYF
TRBJ2-3,-,TRBV10-3,few,TGTGCCATCAGGACGGGACGAAGTACCCCCCCAGATACGCAGTATTTT,CAIRTGRSTPPDTQYF
TRBJ2-7,-,TRBV10-3,many,TGTGCCATCAAAGGCCAGGGGAGGAACGAGCAGTACTTC,CAIKGQGRNEQYF
TRBJ2-3,TRBD1,TRBV7-9,few,TGTGCCAGCTCACGGGGACAGGGAGAGCGGACCACAGATACGCAGTATTTT,CASSRGQGERTTDTQYF
TRBJ1-5,-,TRBV2,-,TGTGCCAGCAGTGTGGCGGGTAGCAATCAGCCCCAGCATTTT,CASSVAGSNQPQHF
TRBJ2-3,TRBD2,TRBV5-1,many,TGCGCCAGCAGCGACCCGGGAGGCGGGGATACGCAGTATTTT,CASSDPGGGDTQYF
TRBJ1-1,-,TRBV7-9,few,TGTGCCAGCAGCTTTGATAGGGACTCTGAAGCTTTCTTT,CASSFDRDSEAFF
TRBJ2-7,TRBD2,TRBV7-2,once,TGTGCCAGCAGCTTAGCCCTAGCGGGAGGCCGTGGCGAGCAGTACTTC,CASSLALAGGRGEQYF